This T cell receptor (beta chain) derives from a study of T cell responses to AZD1222 COVID-19 vaccine. General study results and limits: Spike-specific TCR breadth and depth rose after two AZD1222 doses. Seropositivity was recorded at baseline in only a handful of AZD1222 recipients.

Repertoires were generated with immunoSEQ multiplex PCR, while TCRdb's copy carries only in-frame clones and drops some. The sample has around 160,000 clones, approximately 94% seen once; the top ten hold about 1.9%. In the case of this clone: Antigen unknown.

The CDR3 is made up of 15 amino acids. Germline V gene lookup returns CDR1 MGHRA and CDR2 YSYEKL. V was trimmed by 0 bases and J by 7 bases, leaving 15 bases between them. The chain recombines TRBV4-1 with TRBJ1-2; D perhaps matches TRBD1 (5 bases). This TCR came from an adult in good health. The material was peripheral blood, obtained on day 0 of AZD1222 vaccination. CDR3 protein: CASSQDLQGGRGYTF. In DNA form, the CDR3 reads TGCGCCAGCAGCCAAGACCTCCAGGGAGGGCGTGGCTACACCTTC.